This T cell receptor beta chain originates from a study of blood T cells in healthy people across ages. Study findings and constraints: It was the long-lived donors that had more naive CD4+ cells and higher diversity than aged donors. Higher naive T cell percentage went strongly together with higher TCR beta diversity.

With respect to this clonotype: What it binds is not known.

In germline, CDR1 is DFQATT, CDR2 SNEGSKA (reference sequence). This CDR3 is 13 amino acids long. The V and J ends lost 2 bases and 3 bases respectively, with 10 bases between them. It was with a sample-barcoded 5' primer and a J-beta primer mix that a second PCR of about 7 to 12 cycles was run. A template-switch adaptor that had 12 random nucleotides put a tag on each cDNA molecule. TCRdb independently ran MiXCR on the 5' RACE reads; one entry per CDR3 protein. The sample carries hundreds of thousands of distinct CDR3 sequences, approximately 30% recorded once. This chain joins TRBV20-1 and TRBJ1-1; a weak D match, TRBD1 (5 bases). The sequence came from a woman older than 75 in good health. The material sequenced was blood. In nucleotides, the CDR3 is TGCAGTGCTAGACTAGACAGATACACTGAAGCTTTCTTT. Its translation is CSARLDRYTEAFF.